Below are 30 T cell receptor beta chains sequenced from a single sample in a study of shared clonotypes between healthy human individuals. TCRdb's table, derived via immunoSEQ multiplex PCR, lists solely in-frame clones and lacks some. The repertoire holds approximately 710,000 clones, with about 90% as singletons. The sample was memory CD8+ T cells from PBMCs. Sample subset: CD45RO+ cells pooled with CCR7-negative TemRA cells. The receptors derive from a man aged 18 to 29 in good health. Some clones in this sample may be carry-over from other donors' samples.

The CDR3 nucleotides are TGTGCCAGCAGTCCCCTAAGGGCCTTGGAAGCAGATACGCAGTATTTT. Residues: CASSPLRALEADTQYF. This chain connects TRBV27 to TRBJ2-3; unclear D gene. Trimming stripped 5 bases from V and 4 bases from J, with 19 bases between. CDR3 size: 16 residues. CDR1 and CDR2 from the germline V gene are MNHEY and SMNVEV (reference sequence).

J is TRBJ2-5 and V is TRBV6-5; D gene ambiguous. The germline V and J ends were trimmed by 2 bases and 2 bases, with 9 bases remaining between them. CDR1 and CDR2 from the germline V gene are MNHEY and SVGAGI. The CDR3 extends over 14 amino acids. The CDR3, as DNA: TGTGCCAGCAGTTACAGTCGCTGGCAAGAGACCCAGTACTTC. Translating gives CASSYSRWQETQYF.

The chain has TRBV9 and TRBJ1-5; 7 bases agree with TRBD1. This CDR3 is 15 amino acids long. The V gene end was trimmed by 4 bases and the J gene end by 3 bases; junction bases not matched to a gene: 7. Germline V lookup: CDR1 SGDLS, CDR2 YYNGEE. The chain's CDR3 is CASSQGGTDNQPQHF. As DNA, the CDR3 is TGTGCCAGCAGCCAAGGGGGGACAGACAATCAGCCCCAGCATTTT.

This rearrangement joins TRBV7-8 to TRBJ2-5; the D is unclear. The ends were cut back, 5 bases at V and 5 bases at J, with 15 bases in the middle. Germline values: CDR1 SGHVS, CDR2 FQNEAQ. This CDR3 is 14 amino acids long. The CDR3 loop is CASSPRITWETQYF. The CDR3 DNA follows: TGTGCCAGCAGCCCCCGGATTACCTGGGAGACCCAGTACTTC.

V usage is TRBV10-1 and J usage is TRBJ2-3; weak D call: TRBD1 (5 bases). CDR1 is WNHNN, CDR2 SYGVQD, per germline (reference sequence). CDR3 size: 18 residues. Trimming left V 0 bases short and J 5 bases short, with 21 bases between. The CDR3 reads CASSESKVPGKGRDTQYF. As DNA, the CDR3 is TGCGCCAGCAGTGAGTCGAAGGTTCCAGGGAAAGGTCGAGATACGCAGTATTTT.

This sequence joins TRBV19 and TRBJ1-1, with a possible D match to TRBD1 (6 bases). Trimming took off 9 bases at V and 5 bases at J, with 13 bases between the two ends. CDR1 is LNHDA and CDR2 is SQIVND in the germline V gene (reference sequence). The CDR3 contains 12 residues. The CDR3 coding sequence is TGTGCCAGCATTCAGGGGCTTACTGAAGCTTTCTTT. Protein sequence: CASIQGLTEAFF.

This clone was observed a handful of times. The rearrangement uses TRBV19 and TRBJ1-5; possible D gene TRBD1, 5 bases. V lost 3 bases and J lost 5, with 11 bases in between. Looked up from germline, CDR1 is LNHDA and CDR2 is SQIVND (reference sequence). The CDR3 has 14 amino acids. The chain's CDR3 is CASSIMGEDQPQHF. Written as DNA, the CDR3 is TGTGCCAGTAGTATCATGGGGGAGGATCAGCCCCAGCATTTT.

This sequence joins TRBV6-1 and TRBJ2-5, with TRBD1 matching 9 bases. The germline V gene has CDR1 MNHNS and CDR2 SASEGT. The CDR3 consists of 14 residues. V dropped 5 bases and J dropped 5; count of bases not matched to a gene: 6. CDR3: CASSPGQGRETQYF. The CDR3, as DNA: TGTGCCAGCAGTCCGGGACAGGGCCGGGAGACCCAGTACTTC.

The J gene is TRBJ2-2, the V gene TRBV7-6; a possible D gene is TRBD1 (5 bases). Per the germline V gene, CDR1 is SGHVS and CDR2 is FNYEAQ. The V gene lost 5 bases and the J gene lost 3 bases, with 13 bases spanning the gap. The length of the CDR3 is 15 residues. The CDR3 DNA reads TGTGCCAGCAGCAATAGGGGCAGGGACACCGGGGAGCTGTTTTTT. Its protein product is CASSNRGRDTGELFF.

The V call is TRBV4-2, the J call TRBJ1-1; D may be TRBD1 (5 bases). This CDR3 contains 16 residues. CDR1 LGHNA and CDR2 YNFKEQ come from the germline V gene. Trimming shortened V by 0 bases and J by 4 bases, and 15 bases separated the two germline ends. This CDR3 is CASSQDQGAESTEAFF. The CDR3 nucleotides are TGTGCCAGCAGCCAAGATCAAGGGGCGGAGAGCACTGAAGCTTTCTTT.

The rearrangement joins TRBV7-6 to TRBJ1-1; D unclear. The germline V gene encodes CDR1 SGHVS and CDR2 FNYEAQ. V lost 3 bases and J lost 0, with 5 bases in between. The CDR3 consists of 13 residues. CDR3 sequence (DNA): TGTGCCAGCAGCTTTCGACTGAACACTGAAGCTTTCTTT. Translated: CASSFRLNTEAFF.

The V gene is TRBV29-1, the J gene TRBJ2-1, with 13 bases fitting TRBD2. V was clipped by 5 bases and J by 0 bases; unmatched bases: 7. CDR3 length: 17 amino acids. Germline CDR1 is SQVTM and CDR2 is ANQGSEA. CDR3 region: CSVLGLAGESSYNEQFF. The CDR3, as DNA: TGCAGCGTTCTCGGACTAGCGGGAGAGAGCTCCTACAATGAGCAGTTCTTC.

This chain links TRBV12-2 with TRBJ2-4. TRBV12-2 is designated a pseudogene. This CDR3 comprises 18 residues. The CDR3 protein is CASRSLRGPPSPKNIQYF. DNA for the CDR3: TGTGCAAGTCGCTCACTCCGGGGACCCCCTTCGCCCAAAAACATTCAGTACTTC.

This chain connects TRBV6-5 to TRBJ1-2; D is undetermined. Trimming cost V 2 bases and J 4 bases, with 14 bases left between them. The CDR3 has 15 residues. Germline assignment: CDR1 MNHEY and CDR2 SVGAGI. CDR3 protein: CASSYKLGALYGYTF. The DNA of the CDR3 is TGTGCCAGCAGTTACAAGTTAGGAGCTCTCTATGGCTACACCTTC.

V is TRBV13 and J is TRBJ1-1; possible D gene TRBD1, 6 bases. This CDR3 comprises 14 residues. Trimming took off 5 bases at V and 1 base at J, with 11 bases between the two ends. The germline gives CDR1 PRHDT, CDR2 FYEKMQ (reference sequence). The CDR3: CASSGDTTNTEAFF. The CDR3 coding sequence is TGTGCCAGCAGCGGGGACACCACGAACACTGAAGCTTTCTTT.

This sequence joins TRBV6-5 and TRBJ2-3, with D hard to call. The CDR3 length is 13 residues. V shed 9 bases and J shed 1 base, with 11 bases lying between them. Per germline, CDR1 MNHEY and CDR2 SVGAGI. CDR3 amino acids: CARPTWRTDTQYF. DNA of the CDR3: TGTGCCAGACCCACATGGCGCACAGATACGCAGTATTTT.

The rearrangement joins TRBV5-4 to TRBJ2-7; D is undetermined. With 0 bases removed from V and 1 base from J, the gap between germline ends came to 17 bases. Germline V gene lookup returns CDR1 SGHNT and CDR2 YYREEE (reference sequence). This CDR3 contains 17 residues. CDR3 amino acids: CASSLVVVWGLSYEQYF. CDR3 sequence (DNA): TGTGCCAGCAGCTTGGTAGTAGTTTGGGGTTTGTCCTACGAGCAGTACTTC.

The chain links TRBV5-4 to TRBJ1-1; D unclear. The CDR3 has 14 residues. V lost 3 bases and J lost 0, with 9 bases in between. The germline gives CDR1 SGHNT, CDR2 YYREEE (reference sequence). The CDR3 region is CASSSWAVNTEAFF. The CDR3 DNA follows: TGTGCCAGCAGCTCCTGGGCCGTGAACACTGAAGCTTTCTTT. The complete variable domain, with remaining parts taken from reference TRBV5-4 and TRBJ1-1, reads ETGVTQSPTHLIKTRGQQVTLRCSSQSGHNTVSWYQQALGQGPQFIFQYYREEENGRGNFPPRFSGLQFPNYSSELNVNALELDDSALYLCASSSWAVNTEAFFGQGTRLTVV.

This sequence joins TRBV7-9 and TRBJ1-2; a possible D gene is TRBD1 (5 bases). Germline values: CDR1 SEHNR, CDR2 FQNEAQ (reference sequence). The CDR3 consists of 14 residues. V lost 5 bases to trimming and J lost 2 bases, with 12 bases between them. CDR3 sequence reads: CASSTQGWNYGYTF. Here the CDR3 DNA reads TGTGCCAGCAGCACCCAGGGATGGAACTATGGCTACACCTTC.

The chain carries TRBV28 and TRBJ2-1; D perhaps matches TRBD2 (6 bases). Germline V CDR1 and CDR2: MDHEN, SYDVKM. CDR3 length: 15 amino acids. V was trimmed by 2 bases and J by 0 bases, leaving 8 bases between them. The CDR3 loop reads CASSLRGNSYNEQFF. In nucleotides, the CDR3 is TGTGCCAGCAGTTTACGCGGGAACTCCTACAATGAGCAGTTCTTC.

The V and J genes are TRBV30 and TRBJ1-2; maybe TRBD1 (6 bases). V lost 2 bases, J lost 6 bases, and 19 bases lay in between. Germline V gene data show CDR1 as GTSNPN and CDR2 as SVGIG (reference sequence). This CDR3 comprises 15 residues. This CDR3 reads CAWSPTVGGTHGYTF. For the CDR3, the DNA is TGTGCCTGGAGTCCCACAGTAGGGGGGACCCATGGCTACACCTTC.

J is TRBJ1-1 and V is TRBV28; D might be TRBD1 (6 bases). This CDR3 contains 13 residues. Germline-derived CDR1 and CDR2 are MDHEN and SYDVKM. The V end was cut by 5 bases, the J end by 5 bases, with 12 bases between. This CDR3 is CASSRGTPTEAFF. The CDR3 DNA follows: TGTGCCAGCAGTCGAGGGACACCGACTGAAGCTTTCTTT. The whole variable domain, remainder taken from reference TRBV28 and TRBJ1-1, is DVKVTQSSRYLVKRTGEKVFLECVQDMDHENMFWYRQDPGLGLRLIYFSYDVKMKEKGDIPEGYSVSREKKERFSLILESASTNQTSMYLCASSRGTPTEAFFGQGTRLTVV.

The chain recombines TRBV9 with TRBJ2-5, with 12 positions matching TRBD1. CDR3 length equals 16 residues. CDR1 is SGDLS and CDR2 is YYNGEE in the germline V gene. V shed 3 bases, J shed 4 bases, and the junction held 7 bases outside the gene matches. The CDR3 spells CASSAGTGGSRETQYF. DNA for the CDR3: TGTGCCAGCAGCGCCGGGACAGGGGGCTCTCGAGAGACCCAGTACTTC.

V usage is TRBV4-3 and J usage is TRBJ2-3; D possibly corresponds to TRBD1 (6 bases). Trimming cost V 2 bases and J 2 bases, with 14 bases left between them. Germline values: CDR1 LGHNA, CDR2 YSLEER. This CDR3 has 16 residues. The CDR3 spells CASSQFRQAPTDTQYF. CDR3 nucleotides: TGCGCCAGCAGCCAATTTAGACAGGCCCCCACAGATACGCAGTATTTT.

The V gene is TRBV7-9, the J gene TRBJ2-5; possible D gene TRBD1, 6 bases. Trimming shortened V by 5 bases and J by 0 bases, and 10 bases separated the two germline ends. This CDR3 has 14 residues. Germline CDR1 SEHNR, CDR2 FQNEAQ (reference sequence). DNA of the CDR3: TGTGCCAGCAGCCCCCGGACAGACCAAGAGACCCAGTACTTC. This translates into CASSPRTDQETQYF.

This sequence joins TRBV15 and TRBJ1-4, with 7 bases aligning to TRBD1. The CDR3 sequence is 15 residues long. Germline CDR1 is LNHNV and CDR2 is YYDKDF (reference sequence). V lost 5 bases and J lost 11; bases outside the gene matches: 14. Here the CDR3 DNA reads TGTGCCACCAGCGGGGACAGCACCATCCTAGACAAACTGTTTTTT. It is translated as CATSGDSTILDKLFF.

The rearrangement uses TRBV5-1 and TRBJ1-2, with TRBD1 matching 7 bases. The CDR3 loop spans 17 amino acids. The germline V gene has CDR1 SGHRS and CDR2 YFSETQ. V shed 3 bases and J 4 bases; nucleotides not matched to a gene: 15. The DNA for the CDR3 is TGCGCCAGCAGCTGGGACAGTTGGTCCGAGAAATTCTATGGCTACACCTTC. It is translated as CASSWDSWSEKFYGYTF.

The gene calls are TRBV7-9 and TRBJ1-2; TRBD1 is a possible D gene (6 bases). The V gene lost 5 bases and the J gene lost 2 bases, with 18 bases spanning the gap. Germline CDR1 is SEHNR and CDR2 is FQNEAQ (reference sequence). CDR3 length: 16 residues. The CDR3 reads CASSPHHRDPNYGYTF. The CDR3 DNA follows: TGTGCCAGCAGCCCCCACCACAGGGACCCAAACTATGGCTACACCTTC.

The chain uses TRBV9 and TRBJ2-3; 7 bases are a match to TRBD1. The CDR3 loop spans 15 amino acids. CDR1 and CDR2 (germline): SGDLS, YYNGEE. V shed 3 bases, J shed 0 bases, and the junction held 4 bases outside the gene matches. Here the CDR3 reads CASSAGQVSTDTQYF. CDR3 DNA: TGTGCCAGCAGCGCCGGACAGGTTAGCACAGATACGCAGTATTTT.

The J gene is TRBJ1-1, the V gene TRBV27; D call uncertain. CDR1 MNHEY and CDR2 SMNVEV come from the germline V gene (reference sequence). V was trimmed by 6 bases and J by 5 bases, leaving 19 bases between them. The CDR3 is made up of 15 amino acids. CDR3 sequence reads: CASRNPGRMETEAFF. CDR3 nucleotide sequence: TGTGCCAGCAGGAACCCGGGCCGAATGGAGACTGAAGCTTTCTTT.